A single T cell receptor (beta chain) is shown here with its context. CDR1 and CDR2 (germline): GTSNPN, SVGIG (reference sequence). Trimming cost V 8 bases and J 6 bases, with 16 bases left between them. The CDR3 is 12 residues long. The entry originates in a study of blood T cell repertoires in COVID-19. Clones were sequenced by immunoSEQ multiplex PCR, and TCRdb holds only the in-frame ones, with some missing. The profile shows approximately 100,000 clones, 80% to 90% of them singletons. The clonotype was recovered from a woman at least 80 years old with acute or convalescent COVID-19. Sequences were obtained from peripheral blood. The chain joins TRBV30 to TRBJ1-2, with D maybe TRBD1 (5 bases). Here the CDR3 reads CAGIRGRDGYTF. CDR3 nucleotides: TGTGCCGGAATTAGGGGAAGGGATGGCTACACCTTC.